The 27 T cell receptor beta chains given below trace back to one sample, sequenced in a study of blood T cell repertoires in COVID-19. Libraries were prepared by immunoSEQ multiplex PCR; TCRdb keeps only in-frame clonotypes and omits some of them. The sample has about 35,000 clones; about nine tenths are singletons. Specimen: peripheral blood. These receptors originate from a man older than 75 with acute or convalescent COVID-19.

V gene TRBV5-1 combines with J gene TRBJ2-7; 11 bases are a match to TRBD1. Germline V gives CDR1 SGHRS, CDR2 YFSETQ. Trimming removed 2 bases from V and 4 bases from J; junction bases left unmatched: 8. CDR3 size: 16 residues. CDR3 loop: CASSLLLGTGGYEQYF. Written as DNA, the CDR3 is TGCGCCAGCAGCTTACTACTCGGGACAGGGGGTTACGAGCAGTACTTC.

The rearrangement joins TRBV6-5 to TRBJ1-1; 9 bases map to TRBD1. Germline V gives CDR1 MNHEY, CDR2 SVGAGI. The J segment lost 0 bases and the V segment lost 6 bases, leaving 5 bases of the junction unmatched. CDR3 size: 15 residues. CDR3 bases: TGTGCCAGCAGGACGGGGACAGGGTTGAACACTGAAGCTTTCTTT. Encoded protein: CASRTGTGLNTEAFF.

The V gene is TRBV19, the J gene TRBJ2-7, with D possibly being TRBD1 (5 bases). V was cut by 5 bases and J by 2 bases, with 10 bases left in between. CDR1 and CDR2 (germline): LNHDA, SQIVND (reference sequence). This CDR3 contains 13 residues. The CDR3 DNA reads as TGTGCCAGTAGTGCACAGGTAACCTACGAGCAGTACTTC. Its protein is CASSAQVTYEQYF.

The DNA for the CDR3 is TGTGCCAGCAGTCCCCCCCTAACAGGGTGGACTGAAGCTTTCTTT. Translated, it gives CASSPPLTGWTEAFF. J is TRBJ1-1 and V is TRBV28; tentative D call: TRBD1 (6 bases). This CDR3 has 15 amino acids. V gave up 5 bases and J gave up 5 bases, with 18 bases separating them. Germline V lookup: CDR1 MDHEN, CDR2 SYDVKM. Complete variable domain (other parts from reference TRBV28 and TRBJ1-1): DVKVTQSSRYLVKRTGEKVFLECVQDMDHENMFWYRQDPGLGLRLIYFSYDVKMKEKGDIPEGYSVSREKKERFSLILESASTNQTSMYLCASSPPLTGWTEAFFGQGTRLTVV.

This chain connects TRBV11-2 to TRBJ1-3; no firm D call. The CDR3 contains 13 residues. The germline CDR1 and CDR2 sequences are SGHAT and FQNNGV. The ends were cut back, 5 bases at V and 2 bases at J, with 7 bases in the middle. CDR3 in amino acids: CASSPSAGNTIYF. CDR3 DNA sequence: TGTGCCAGCAGCCCCTCCGCTGGAAACACCATATATTTT. Supplemented by reference TRBV11-2 and TRBJ1-3, the full variable domain reads EAGVAQSPRYKIIEKRQSVAFWCNPISGHATLYWYQQILGQGPKLLIQFQNNGVVDDSQLPKDRFSAERLKGVDSTLKIQPAKLEDSAVYLCASSPSAGNTIYFGEGSWLTVV.

J is TRBJ2-2 and V is TRBV30; 9 nucleotides match TRBD2. Looked up from germline, CDR1 is GTSNPN and CDR2 is SVGIG (reference sequence). This CDR3 is 15 amino acids long. V lost 0 bases and J lost 6; bases outside the gene matches: 5. This CDR3 is CAWSVRGREAGELFF. The CDR3 DNA is TGTGCCTGGAGTGTACGCGGGAGGGAAGCCGGGGAGCTGTTTTTT.

The chain employs TRBV5-1 and TRBJ1-6, with a possible D match to TRBD1 (5 bases). Trimming left V 1 base short and J 9 bases short, with 8 bases between. The germline CDR1 and CDR2 sequences are SGHRS and YFSETQ. The CDR3 totals 13 residues. The CDR3 DNA follows: TGCGCCAGCAGCTTGCCAGACAGTTCACCCCTCCACTTT. This encodes CASSLPDSSPLHF.

The genes are TRBV28 and TRBJ1-2; D call uncertain. V lost 5 bases to trimming and J lost 8 bases, with 18 bases between them. Germline CDR1 and CDR2: MDHEN and SYDVKM. The CDR3 extends over 14 amino acids. As DNA, the CDR3 is TGTGCCAGCAGTCCACCGACTGAGAGCGTCGGCTACACCTTC. Amino acids: CASSPPTESVGYTF.

The rearrangement uses TRBV10-3 and TRBJ1-2; D might be TRBD1 (5 bases). Germline-derived CDR1 and CDR2 are ENHRY and SYGVKD. The CDR3 extends over 14 amino acids. Trimming left V 3 bases short and J 3 bases short, with 11 bases between. CDR3 loop: CAISEAGLDYGYTF. CDR3 DNA: TGTGCCATCAGTGAAGCAGGGTTGGACTATGGCTACACCTTC.

The J gene is TRBJ1-4, the V gene TRBV7-8; a possible D gene is TRBD1 (5 bases). The germline V gene encodes CDR1 SGHVS and CDR2 FQNEAQ. V was pared by 0 bases and J by 0 bases, with 8 bases between. The CDR3 extends over 16 amino acids. This chain's CDR3 is CASSLAPRATNEKLFF. CDR3 nucleotides: TGTGCCAGCAGCTTAGCCCCCAGGGCAACTAATGAAAAACTGTTTTTT.

This clone was found once. This chain connects TRBV27 to TRBJ1-1; D is possibly TRBD1 (6 bases). The germline V gene encodes CDR1 MNHEY and CDR2 SMNVEV (reference sequence). The CDR3 runs to 14 residues. V shed 0 bases and J shed 1 base, with 6 bases lying between them. As DNA, the CDR3 is TGTGCCAGCAGTTTATCAGGGGGGAACACTGAAGCTTTCTTT. Amino acids: CASSLSGGNTEAFF.

V gene TRBV29-1 combines with J gene TRBJ2-3; 10 nucleotides agree with TRBD1. The CDR3 has 14 amino acids. CDR1 SQVTM and CDR2 ANQGSEA come from the germline V gene. The ends lost 8 bases at V and 3 bases at J; junction bases unmatched: 8. Here the CDR3 DNA reads TGCAGCTCTCGGGGGGACAGGGGTACAGATACGCAGTATTTT. Encoded protein: CSSRGDRGTDTQYF.

The CDR3 loop is CASSRGQGAGNEQFF. CDR3 DNA: TGTGCCAGCAGCCGGGGACAGGGGGCAGGCAATGAGCAGTTCTTC. The rearrangement joins TRBV6-5 to TRBJ2-1; 12 bases are shared with TRBD1. Germline V CDR1 and CDR2: MNHEY, SVGAGI. The CDR3 is made up of 15 amino acids. Trimming removed 6 bases from V and 6 bases from J; junction bases left unmatched: 6.

A few counts support this clone. The V gene is TRBV6-5, the J gene TRBJ1-3; 8 bases map to TRBD1. The CDR3 is 15 residues long. The germline gives CDR1 MNHEY, CDR2 SVGAGI. V was clipped by 7 bases and J by 0 bases; unmatched bases: 5. CDR3 residues: CASKTTGDSGNTIYF. The DNA of the CDR3 is TGTGCCAGCAAGACGACAGGGGACTCTGGAAACACCATATATTTT.

The chain couples TRBV19 to TRBJ1-1, with D possibly TRBD1 on 5 matching bases. Trimming removed 3 bases from V and 7 bases from J, with 15 bases in between. Per the germline V gene, CDR1 is LNHDA and CDR2 is SQIVND (reference sequence). CDR3 length equals 14 residues. DNA of the CDR3: TGTGCCAGTAGTATTCCCAGTCGGGGGATTGAAGCTTTCTTT. Amino acids: CASSIPSRGIEAFF.

This chain links TRBV2 with TRBJ2-3, with 8 bases lining up with TRBD2. The CDR3 loop spans 15 amino acids. Germline-derived CDR1 and CDR2 are SNHLY and FYNNEI. J gave up 4 bases and V 5 bases, and 8 bases lay outside the gene matches. CDR3 nucleotide sequence: TGTGCCAGCAGTCCCCACGCGGGGGGCCCAGATACGCAGTATTTT. The encoded protein is CASSPHAGGPDTQYF.

Regarding this clone: Other DNA sequences in this sample translate to the same CDR3. The V gene is TRBV12-3 or TRBV12-4, the J gene TRBJ1-2; TRBD1 agrees at 7 bases. The CDR3 runs to 12 residues. The J segment lost 7 bases and the V segment lost 3 bases, leaving 2 bases of the junction unmatched. CDR3 nucleotides: TGTGCCAGCAGTTTGAACAGGGGTGGCTACACCTTC. Translated: CASSLNRGGYTF.

The CDR3: CASSPTVARDEQYF. CDR3 sequence (DNA): TGTGCCAGCTCACCAACGGTTGCCAGGGACGAGCAGTACTTC. The V gene is TRBV18, the J gene TRBJ2-7; tentatively, D is TRBD1 (5 bases). Per the germline V gene, CDR1 is KGHSH and CDR2 is LQKENI. This CDR3 is built from 14 residues. The ends were cut back, 2 bases at V and 5 bases at J, with 13 bases in the middle.

The gene calls are TRBV5-4 and TRBJ2-6; 7 bases match TRBD1. Germline values: CDR1 SGHNT, CDR2 YYREEE (reference sequence). CDR3 length equals 17 residues. V lost 4 bases and J lost 2; bases outside the gene matches: 9. The CDR3 here is CASSARQGDTGANVLTF. The DNA for the CDR3 is TGTGCCAGCAGCGCTAGACAGGGCGATACTGGGGCCAACGTCCTGACTTTC.

The V call is TRBV27, the J call TRBJ1-5, with a possible D match to TRBD1 (6 bases). V was shortened by 2 bases and J by 4 bases, with 21 bases between the two germline ends. The V gene's germline CDR1 is MNHEY and CDR2 SMNVEV (reference sequence). CDR3 length: 18 amino acids. This CDR3 reads CASSLKWGQGRFNQPQHF. The CDR3 coding sequence is TGTGCCAGCAGTTTAAAGTGGGGGCAGGGAAGGTTTAATCAGCCCCAGCATTTT.

This clone was counted between two and nine times. The rearrangement links TRBV9 to TRBJ1-6; 10 bases line up with TRBD1. J was trimmed by 5 bases and V by 4 bases; bases with no gene match: 3. The germline V gene encodes CDR1 SGDLS and CDR2 YYNGEE. The CDR3 spans 15 residues. CDR3 loop: CASSPGTGDNSPLHF. The CDR3, as DNA: TGTGCCAGCAGCCCCGGGACAGGGGATAATTCACCCCTCCACTTT.

The table lists this clone with a count of one. The gene calls are TRBV5-1 and TRBJ2-3; TRBD1 matches at 8 bases. V dropped 0 bases and J dropped 2; count of bases not matched to a gene: 11. The CDR3 extends over 18 amino acids. Germline-derived CDR1 and CDR2 are SGHRS and YFSETQ. Here the CDR3 DNA reads TGCGCCAGCAGCTTGGCCCTTACAGGGGGTGTATTCACAGATACGCAGTATTTT. It translates to CASSLALTGGVFTDTQYF. The variable domain in full, completed from reference TRBV5-1 and TRBJ2-3, reads KAGVTQTPRYLIKTRGQQVTLSCSPISGHRSVSWYQQTPGQGLQFLFEYFSETQRNKGNFPGRFSGRQFSNSRSEMNVSTLELGDSALYLCASSLALTGGVFTDTQYFGPGTRLTVL.

This chain connects TRBV2 to TRBJ2-4, with D possibly being TRBD1 (6 bases). V was pared by 5 bases and J by 2 bases, with 16 bases between. CDR1 is SNHLY and CDR2 is FYNNEI in the germline V gene. The CDR3 runs to 16 residues. This CDR3 is CASSSRDTGSKNIQYF. The CDR3 DNA sequence: TGTGCCAGCAGTTCCCGGGACACCGGCTCCAAAAACATTCAGTACTTC.

The V and J genes are TRBV29-1 and TRBJ1-1; maybe TRBD1 (6 bases). Trimming took off 4 bases at V and 1 base at J, with 13 bases between the two ends. Germline assignment: CDR1 SQVTM and CDR2 ANQGSEA. The CDR3 extends over 14 amino acids. The CDR3 DNA follows: TGCAGCGTTGCGGGGGGGCGGGAGAACACTGAAGCTTTCTTT. It codes for CSVAGGRENTEAFF.

This chain links TRBV19 with TRBJ1-3, with a tentative D call TRBD1 (5 bases). Deletions cut 5 bases from V and 0 bases from J, with 11 bases between. The V gene's germline CDR1 is LNHDA and CDR2 SQIVND (reference sequence). CDR3 length: 15 amino acids. The CDR3 loop is CASSWDSSSGNTIYF. The CDR3 DNA follows: TGTGCCAGTAGTTGGGACTCAAGCTCTGGAAACACCATATATTTT.

The V gene is TRBV15, the J gene TRBJ2-3, with 8 nucleotides matching TRBD2. Trimming at V came to 7 bases and at J to 1 base, leaving 7 bases not matched to a gene. Germline V gene data show CDR1 as LNHNV and CDR2 as YYDKDF (reference sequence). The length of the CDR3 is 15 residues. CDR3 sequence reads: CATMPGGGRTDTQYF. The CDR3 nucleotides read TGTGCCACCATGCCCGGGGGGGGCCGCACAGATACGCAGTATTTT.

The chain is built from TRBV7-9 and TRBJ1-3; D remains unclear. Between the trimmed V and J ends, which lost 4 bases and 0 bases, there was a span of 10 bases. The CDR3 is 15 amino acids. In germline, CDR1 is SEHNR, CDR2 FQNEAQ (reference sequence). This CDR3 is CASSSESYSGNTIYF. The CDR3 coding sequence is TGTGCCAGCAGCTCCGAGTCGTACTCTGGAAACACCATATATTTT.